A single sample gave rise to the 24 T cell receptor beta chains below, sequenced in a study of blood T cell repertoires in COVID-19 (dated by TCRdb to the early 2020s). The receptor library was made with the immunoSEQ multiplex PCR assay. In TCRdb, the immuneACCESS table is reduced to in-frame sequences with V and J assigned. These tables do not hold every clone; where another copy was compared, an unresolved V gene accounts for under half, and the others remain unexplained. The sample records a few hundred thousand clones, about nine tenths of which are singletons. Nearly 7% of the sample rests with the top ten. Sequenced: peripheral blood. The source is a woman in her twenties or thirties with COVID-19, enrolled during active disease.

The chain has TRBV5-1 and TRBJ1-4, with D possibly TRBD1 on 5 matching bases. There are 14 residues in the CDR3. The germline V gene encodes CDR1 SGHRS and CDR2 YFSETQ. Deletions cut 8 bases from V and 5 bases from J, with 16 bases between. The CDR3 region is CASHQGDRNEKLFF. CDR3 sequence (DNA): TGCGCCAGTCATCAGGGTGATCGAAATGAAAAACTGTTTTTT.

The chain has TRBV30 and TRBJ2-1; 10 bases align to TRBD2. The trim removed 2 bases at V and 12 bases at J, leaving 7 bases unmatched. The CDR3 runs 13 residues. Germline V gene data show CDR1 as GTSNPN and CDR2 as SVGIG (reference sequence). CDR3 region: CAWSTPSGSLQFF. The CDR3 coding sequence is TGTGCCTGGAGTACCCCTAGCGGGAGTCTGCAGTTCTTC. Looking up the rest from reference TRBV30 and TRBJ2-1 gives the full variable domain: SQTIHQWPATLVQPVGSPLSLECTVEGTSNPNLYWYRQAAGRGLQLLFYSVGIGQISSEVPQNLSASRPQDRQFILSSKKLLLSDSGFYLCAWSTPSGSLQFFGPGTRLTVL.

V is TRBV29-1 and J is TRBJ1-3; 8 bases match TRBD1. Germline V lookup: CDR1 SQVTM, CDR2 ANQGSEA. The V and J ends lost 7 bases and 2 bases, in that order; junction bases with no gene match: 4. This CDR3 contains 13 residues. CDR3 residues: CSAADRAGNTIYF. The CDR3, as DNA: TGCAGCGCAGCGGACAGGGCTGGAAACACCATATATTTT.

The chain couples TRBV5-1 to TRBJ2-1; 12 bases align to TRBD2. The CDR3 has 15 residues. Germline CDR1 SGHRS, CDR2 YFSETQ. The J segment lost 8 bases and the V segment lost 4 bases, leaving 7 bases of the junction unmatched. CDR3 region: CASSVTSGREDEQFF. Written as DNA, the CDR3 is TGCGCCAGCAGCGTGACTAGCGGGAGAGAGGATGAGCAGTTCTTC.

The rearrangement links TRBV5-5 to TRBJ1-6, with no clear D. The CDR3 has 15 amino acids. V lost 0 bases, J lost 13 bases, and 17 bases lay in between. Germline lookup yields CDR1 SGHKS and CDR2 YYEKEE (reference sequence). The CDR3 sequence: CASSLATNGDSPLHF. CDR3 coding DNA: TGTGCCAGCAGCTTGGCCACGAATGGAGACTCGCCCCTCCACTTT.

The chain links TRBV10-1 to TRBJ2-7; TRBD1 is a possible D gene (5 bases). The CDR3 spans 11 residues. The V and J ends lost 10 bases and 3 bases respectively, with 10 bases between them. Per the germline V gene, CDR1 is WNHNN and CDR2 is SYGVQD (reference sequence). In DNA form, the CDR3 reads TGCGCCATCAAGGACATCTACGAGCAGTACTTC. Its protein product is CAIKDIYEQYF.

A single count supports this clone. This chain links TRBV6-5 with TRBJ1-1; D remains unclear. The V end lost 7 bases, the J end lost 1 base, and 7 bases lay between the germline ends. From germline, CDR1 is MNHEY and CDR2 SVGAGI. The CDR3 consists of 12 residues. The CDR3: CASIRENTEAFF. DNA for the CDR3: TGTGCCAGCATTCGCGAGAACACTGAAGCTTTCTTT.

The chain links TRBV6-4 to TRBJ2-1; perhaps TRBD2 as D (6 bases). This CDR3 comprises 14 residues. Germline CDR1 MRHNA, CDR2 SNTAGT. The V end was cut by 4 bases, the J end by 3 bases, with 10 bases between. The CDR3, as DNA: TGTGCCAGCAGTGTGGCTAGCGACTACAATGAGCAGTTCTTC. The encoded protein is CASSVASDYNEQFF.

This chain joins TRBV4-3 and TRBJ2-7, with TRBD1 matching over 11 bases. CDR3 length: 18 residues. Germline-derived CDR1 and CDR2 are LGHNA and YSLEER. The J segment lost 1 base and the V segment lost 2 bases, leaving 10 bases of the junction unmatched. The CDR3 DNA reads as TGCGCCAGCAGCCAATATCAATCCGGGACAGGGGGTTCCTACGAGCAGTACTTC. As protein: CASSQYQSGTGGSYEQYF.

The genes are TRBV5-1 and TRBJ1-5, with D perhaps matching TRBD1 (5 bases). Trimming pared 1 base from V and 4 bases from J, leaving 12 bases between. Germline V gene sequence: CDR1 SGHRS, CDR2 YFSETQ. The CDR3 is made up of 15 amino acids. This CDR3 is CASSLTWGLNQPQHF. The CDR3 DNA reads as TGCGCCAGCAGCTTGACCTGGGGCCTAAATCAGCCCCAGCATTTT.

CDR3 amino acids: CARSLIAGLAGAESGYEQYF. Here the CDR3 DNA reads TGTGCCAGAAGCTTAATAGCGGGACTAGCGGGAGCTGAGTCGGGCTACGAGCAGTACTTC. J is TRBJ2-7 and V is TRBV5-3; 14 positions match TRBD2. TRBV5-3 is flagged as an ORF with uncertain function. CDR3 length equals 20 residues. J was trimmed by 3 bases and V by 2 bases; bases with no gene match: 16.

The chain carries TRBV30 and TRBJ2-6; D might be TRBD2 (7 bases). V was pared by 1 base and J by 1 base, with 23 bases between. The CDR3 spans 20 residues. Germline CDR1 and CDR2: GTSNPN and SVGIG (reference sequence). The CDR3 DNA reads TGTGCCTGGAGTGGCCGGGTCTTCCGGCGGGGGACATCTGGGGCCAACGTCCTGACTTTC. Protein: CAWSGRVFRRGTSGANVLTF.

The V call is TRBV11-2, the J call TRBJ2-7, with TRBD2 matching 8 bases. The CDR3 length is 18 residues. CDR1 is SGHAT and CDR2 is FQNNGV in the germline V gene. Trimming took 0 bases from V and 2 from J; bases not matched to a gene: 12. This CDR3 reads CASSLDEGAGTRTYEQYF. The CDR3 DNA reads as TGTGCCAGCAGCTTAGATGAGGGAGCCGGGACTAGGACCTACGAGCAGTACTTC.

V and J are TRBV9 and TRBJ2-2; maybe TRBD1 (5 bases). The length of the CDR3 is 15 residues. The germline V gene encodes CDR1 SGDLS and CDR2 YYNGEE. The ends were cut back, 1 base at V and 1 base at J, with 8 bases in the middle. This CDR3 is CASSVRGENTGELFF. The CDR3 DNA sequence: TGTGCCAGCAGCGTAAGGGGTGAGAACACCGGGGAGCTGTTTTTT.

V usage is TRBV7-9 and J usage is TRBJ2-5; 9 bases are shared with TRBD1. Germline V lookup: CDR1 SEHNR, CDR2 FQNEAQ (reference sequence). The trim removed 4 bases at V and 1 base at J, leaving 7 bases unmatched. The CDR3 has 16 residues. The CDR3 spells CASSSRPDRGQETQYF. CDR3 coding DNA: TGTGCCAGCAGCTCCCGGCCGGACAGGGGCCAAGAGACCCAGTACTTC.

The chain has TRBV28 and TRBJ2-1; D perhaps matches TRBD2 (5 bases). CDR3 length: 17 residues. Germline lookup yields CDR1 MDHEN and CDR2 SYDVKM. V was cut by 0 bases and J by 10 bases, with 22 bases left in between. DNA of the CDR3: TGTGCCAGCAGTTTATGGGCAGGTTTGGGCCGGAGGAGGGAGCAGTTCTTC. Protein: CASSLWAGLGRRREQFF.

V usage is TRBV9 and J usage is TRBJ2-1, with TRBD1 matching 7 bases. With 4 bases clipped from V and 2 bases from J, the junction kept 12 bases outside the gene matches. Germline CDR1 SGDLS, CDR2 YYNGEE. CDR3 length: 17 residues. The DNA of the CDR3 is TGTGCCAGCAGCCCACGTCACGGGACAGTAACCTACAATGAGCAGTTCTTC. Amino acids: CASSPRHGTVTYNEQFF.

This clone was seen only once. This sequence joins TRBV5-8 and TRBJ2-4, with D tentatively TRBD2 (5 bases). In germline, CDR1 is SGHTS, CDR2 YDEGEE. Trimming took off 2 bases at V and 6 bases at J, with 9 bases between the two ends. The CDR3 has 13 amino acids. CDR3 DNA sequence: TGTGCCAGCAGCTTCGGGGTGGGAAACATTCAGTACTTC. This codes for CASSFGVGNIQYF.

V and J are TRBV6-6 and TRBJ2-2; 7 bases match TRBD2. V shed 2 bases, J shed 7 bases, and the junction held 7 bases outside the gene matches. Germline assignment: CDR1 MNHNY and CDR2 SVGAGI (reference sequence). The CDR3 covers 15 residues. DNA of the CDR3: TGTGCCAGCAGTTACCTTGCGGGAGTGAACGGGGAGCTGTTTTTT. Residues: CASSYLAGVNGELFF.

This clone showed up just once. This CDR3 is also generated by other DNA sequences in the sample. The chain links TRBV29-1 to TRBJ2-7; weak D call: TRBD2 (6 bases). Germline CDR1 reads SQVTM; CDR2 reads ANQGSEA. The CDR3 spans 14 residues. V lost 6 bases, J lost 0 bases, and 15 bases lay in between. CDR3 region: CSVELRDSSYEQYF. DNA of the CDR3: TGCAGCGTCGAGCTCCGGGACTCCTCCTACGAGCAGTACTTC.

The J gene is TRBJ1-3, the V gene TRBV15; 8 bases fit TRBD1. From germline, CDR1 is LNHNV and CDR2 YYDKDF (reference sequence). CDR3 size: 15 residues. V lost 0 bases and J lost 4; bases outside the gene matches: 2. CDR3 coding DNA: TGTGCCACCAGCAGAGAGGACAGGGCCGGAAACACCATATATTTT. It specifies CATSREDRAGNTIYF. The full variable domain, its missing parts supplied by reference TRBV15 and TRBJ1-3, is DAMVIQNPRYQVTQFGKPVTLSCSQTLNHNVMYWYQQKSSQAPKLLFHYYDKDFNNEADTPDNFQSRRPNTSFCFLDIRSPGLGDTAMYLCATSREDRAGNTIYFGEGSWLTVV.

The chain has TRBV6-5 and TRBJ2-2; D is unresolved. Germline CDR1 is MNHEY and CDR2 is SVGAGI. V shed 6 bases and J shed 1 base, with 9 bases lying between them. The CDR3 extends over 14 amino acids. CDR3 amino acids: CASRAAGNTGELFF. The DNA of the CDR3 is TGTGCCAGCAGGGCGGCCGGGAACACCGGGGAGCTGTTTTTT.

V is TRBV7-9 and J is TRBJ2-2; TRBD2 might be the D (5 bases). Germline CDR1 reads SEHNR; CDR2 reads FQNEAQ (reference sequence). The CDR3 has 14 residues. Trimming stripped 4 bases from V and 5 bases from J, with 11 bases between. This CDR3 is CASSWGSGTGELFF. The CDR3 nucleotides are TGTGCCAGCAGCTGGGGATCGGGAACCGGGGAGCTGTTTTTT.

The chain is built from TRBV4-2 and TRBJ1-2, with 7 bases lining up with TRBD1. V was pared by 3 bases and J by 0 bases, with 4 bases of the junction left unmatched. Germline loops: CDR1 LGHNA, CDR2 YNFKEQ. This CDR3 is built from 15 residues. The chain's CDR3 is CASSQPDRPNYGYTF. Here the CDR3 DNA reads TGTGCCAGCAGCCAGCCGGACAGGCCTAACTATGGCTACACCTTC.